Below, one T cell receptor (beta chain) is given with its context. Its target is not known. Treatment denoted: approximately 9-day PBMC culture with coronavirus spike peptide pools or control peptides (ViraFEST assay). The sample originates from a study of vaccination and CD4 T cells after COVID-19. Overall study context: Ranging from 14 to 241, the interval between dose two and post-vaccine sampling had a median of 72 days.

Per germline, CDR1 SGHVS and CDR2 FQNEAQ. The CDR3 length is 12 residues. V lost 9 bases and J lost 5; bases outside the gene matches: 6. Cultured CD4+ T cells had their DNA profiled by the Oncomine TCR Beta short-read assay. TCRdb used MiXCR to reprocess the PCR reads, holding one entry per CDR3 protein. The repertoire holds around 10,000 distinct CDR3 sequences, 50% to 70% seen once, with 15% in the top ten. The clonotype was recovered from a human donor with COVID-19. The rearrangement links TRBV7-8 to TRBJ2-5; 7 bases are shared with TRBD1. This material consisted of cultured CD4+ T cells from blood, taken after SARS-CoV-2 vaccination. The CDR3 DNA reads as TGTGCCAGTGGACAGGTTCGGGAGACCCAGTACTTC. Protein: CASGQVRETQYF.